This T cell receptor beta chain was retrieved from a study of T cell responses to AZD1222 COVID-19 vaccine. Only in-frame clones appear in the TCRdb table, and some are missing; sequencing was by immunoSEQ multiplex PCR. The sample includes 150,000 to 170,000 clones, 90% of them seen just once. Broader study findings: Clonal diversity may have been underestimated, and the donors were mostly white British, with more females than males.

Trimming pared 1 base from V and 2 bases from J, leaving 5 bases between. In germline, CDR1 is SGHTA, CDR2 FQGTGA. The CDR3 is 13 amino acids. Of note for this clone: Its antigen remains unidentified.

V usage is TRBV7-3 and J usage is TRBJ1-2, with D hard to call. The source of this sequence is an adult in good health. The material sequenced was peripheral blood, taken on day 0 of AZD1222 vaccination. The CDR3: CASSLSQNYGYTF. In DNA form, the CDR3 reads TGTGCCAGCAGCTTAAGTCAGAACTATGGCTACACCTTC. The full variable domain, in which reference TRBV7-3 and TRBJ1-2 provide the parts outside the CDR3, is GAGVSQTPSNKVTEKGKYVELRCDPISGHTALYWYRQSLGQGPEFLIYFQGTGAADDSGLPNDRFFAVRPEGSVSTLKIQRTERGDSAVYLCASSLSQNYGYTFGSGTRLTVV.